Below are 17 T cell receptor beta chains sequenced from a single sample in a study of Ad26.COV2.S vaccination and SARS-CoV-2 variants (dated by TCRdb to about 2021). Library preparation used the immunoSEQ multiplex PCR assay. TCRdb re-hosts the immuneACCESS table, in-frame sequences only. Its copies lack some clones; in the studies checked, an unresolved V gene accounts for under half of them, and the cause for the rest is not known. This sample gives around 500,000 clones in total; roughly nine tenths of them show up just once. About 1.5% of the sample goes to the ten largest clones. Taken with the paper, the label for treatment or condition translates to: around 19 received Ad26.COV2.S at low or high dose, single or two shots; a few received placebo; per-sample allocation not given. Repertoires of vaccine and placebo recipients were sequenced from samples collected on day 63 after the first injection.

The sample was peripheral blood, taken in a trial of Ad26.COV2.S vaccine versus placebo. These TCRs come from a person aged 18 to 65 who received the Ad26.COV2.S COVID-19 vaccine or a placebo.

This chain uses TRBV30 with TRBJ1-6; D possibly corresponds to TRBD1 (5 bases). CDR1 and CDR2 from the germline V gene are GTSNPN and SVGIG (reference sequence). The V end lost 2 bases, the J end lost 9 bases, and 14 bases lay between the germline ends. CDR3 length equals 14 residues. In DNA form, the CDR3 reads TGTGCCTGGAGTCCCAATGGGGGTGTTTCACCCCTCCACTTT. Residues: CAWSPNGGVSPLHF. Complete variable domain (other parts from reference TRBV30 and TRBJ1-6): SQTIHQWPATLVQPVGSPLSLECTVEGTSNPNLYWYRQAAGRGLQLLFYSVGIGQISSEVPQNLSASRPQDRQFILSSKKLLLSDSGFYLCAWSPNGGVSPLHFGNGTRLTVT.

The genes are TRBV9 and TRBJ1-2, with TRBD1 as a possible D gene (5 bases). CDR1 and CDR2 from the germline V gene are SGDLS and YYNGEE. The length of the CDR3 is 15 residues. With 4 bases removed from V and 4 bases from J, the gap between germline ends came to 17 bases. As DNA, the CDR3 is TGTGCCAGCAGCCCCCTTGCAGGGTGGGCCTATGGCTACACCTTC. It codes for CASSPLAGWAYGYTF.

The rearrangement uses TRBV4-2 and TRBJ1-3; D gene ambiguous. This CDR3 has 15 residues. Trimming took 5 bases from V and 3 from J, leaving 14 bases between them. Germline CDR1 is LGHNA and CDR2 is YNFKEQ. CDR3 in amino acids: CASSTRTGYGNTIYF. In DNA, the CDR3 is TGTGCCAGCAGCACCCGAACGGGTTATGGAAACACCATATATTTT.

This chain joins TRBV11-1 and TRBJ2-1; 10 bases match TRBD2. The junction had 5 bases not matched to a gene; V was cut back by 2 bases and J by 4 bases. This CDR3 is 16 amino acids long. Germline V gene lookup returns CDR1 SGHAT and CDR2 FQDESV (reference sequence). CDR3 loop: CASSLIAGGGYNEQFF. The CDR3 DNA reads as TGTGCCAGCAGCTTAATAGCGGGAGGTGGGTACAATGAGCAGTTCTTC.

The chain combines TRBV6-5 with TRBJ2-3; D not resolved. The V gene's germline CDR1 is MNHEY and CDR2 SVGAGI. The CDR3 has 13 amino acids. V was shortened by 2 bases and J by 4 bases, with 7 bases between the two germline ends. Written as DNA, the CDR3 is TGTGCCAGCAGTTACGGTGTTGCAGATACGCAGTATTTT. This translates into CASSYGVADTQYF.

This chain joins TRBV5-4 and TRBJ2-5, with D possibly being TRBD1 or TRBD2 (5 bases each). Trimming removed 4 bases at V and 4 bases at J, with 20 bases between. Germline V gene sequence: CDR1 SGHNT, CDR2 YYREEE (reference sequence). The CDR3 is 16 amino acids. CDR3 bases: TGTGCCAGCAGCCGCGTTGGGGCTAGCAATAGAGAGACCCAGTACTTC. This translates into CASSRVGASNRETQYF.

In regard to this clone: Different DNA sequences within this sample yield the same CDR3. The CDR3 DNA sequence: TGCGCCAGCAGCTTGGGTGTAAACACTGAAGCTTTCTTT. Translating it yields CASSLGVNTEAFF. This chain joins TRBV5-1 and TRBJ1-1; D gene ambiguous. CDR1 and CDR2 from the germline V gene are SGHRS and YFSETQ. The CDR3 spans 13 residues. The V end was cut by 0 bases, the J end by 2 bases, with 5 bases between.

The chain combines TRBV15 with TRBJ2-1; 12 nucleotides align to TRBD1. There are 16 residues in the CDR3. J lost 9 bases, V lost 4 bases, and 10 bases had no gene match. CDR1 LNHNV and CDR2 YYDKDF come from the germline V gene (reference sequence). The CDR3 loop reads CATSTIPGTGGVEQFF. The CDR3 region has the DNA TGTGCCACCAGCACAATCCCCGGGACAGGGGGCGTTGAGCAGTTCTTC.

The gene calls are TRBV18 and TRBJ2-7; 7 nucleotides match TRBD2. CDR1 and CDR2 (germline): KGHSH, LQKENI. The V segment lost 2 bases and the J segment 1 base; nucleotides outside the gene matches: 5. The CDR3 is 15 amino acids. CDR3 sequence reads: CASSPGGSRSYEQYF. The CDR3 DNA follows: TGTGCCAGCTCACCAGGCGGGAGCAGGTCCTACGAGCAGTACTTC. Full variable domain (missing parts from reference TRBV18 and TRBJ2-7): NAGVMQNPRHLVRRRGQEARLRCSPMKGHSHVYWYRQLPEEGLKFMVYLQKENIIDESGMPKERFSAEFPKEGPSILRIQQVVRGDSAAYFCASSPGGSRSYEQYFGPGTRLTVT.

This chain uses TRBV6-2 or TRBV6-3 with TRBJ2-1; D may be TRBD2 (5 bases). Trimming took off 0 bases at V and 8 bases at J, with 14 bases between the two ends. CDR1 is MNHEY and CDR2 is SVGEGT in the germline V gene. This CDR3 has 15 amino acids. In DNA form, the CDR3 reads TGTGCCAGCAGTTACTCAGGACTCGAGGTTGATGAGCAGTTCTTC. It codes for CASSYSGLEVDEQFF.

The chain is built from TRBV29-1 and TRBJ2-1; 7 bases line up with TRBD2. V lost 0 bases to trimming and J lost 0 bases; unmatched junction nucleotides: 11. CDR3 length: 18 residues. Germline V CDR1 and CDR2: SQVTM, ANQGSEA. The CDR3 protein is CSVEDDSGSFRSYNEQFF. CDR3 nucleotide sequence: TGCAGCGTTGAAGACGATAGCGGGTCCTTCCGCTCCTACAATGAGCAGTTCTTC.

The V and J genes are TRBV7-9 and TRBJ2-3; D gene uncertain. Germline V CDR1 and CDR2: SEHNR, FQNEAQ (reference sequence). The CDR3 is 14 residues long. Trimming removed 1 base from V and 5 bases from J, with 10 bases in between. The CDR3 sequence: CASSLGISQDTQYF. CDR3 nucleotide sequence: TGTGCCAGCAGCTTAGGAATTAGCCAAGATACGCAGTATTTT.

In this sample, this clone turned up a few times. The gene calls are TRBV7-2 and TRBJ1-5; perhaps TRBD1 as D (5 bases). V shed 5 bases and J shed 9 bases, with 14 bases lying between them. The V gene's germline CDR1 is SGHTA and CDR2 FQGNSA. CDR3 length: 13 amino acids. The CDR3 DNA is TGTGCCAGCAGCCTACCAGTGGGGCGGCCCCAGCATTTT. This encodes CASSLPVGRPQHF.

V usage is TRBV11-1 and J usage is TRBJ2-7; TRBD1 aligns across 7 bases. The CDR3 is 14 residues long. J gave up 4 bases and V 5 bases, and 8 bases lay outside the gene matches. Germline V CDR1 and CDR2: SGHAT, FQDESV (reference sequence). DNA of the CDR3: TGTGCCAGCAGCCAGACAGGGCTCGGATACGAGCAGTACTTC. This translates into CASSQTGLGYEQYF.

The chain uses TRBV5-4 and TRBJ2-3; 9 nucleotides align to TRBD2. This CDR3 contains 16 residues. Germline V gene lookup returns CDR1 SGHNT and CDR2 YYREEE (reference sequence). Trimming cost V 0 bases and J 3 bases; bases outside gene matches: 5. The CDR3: CASSLVVSGRTDTQYF. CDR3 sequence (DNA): TGTGCCAGCAGCTTGGTGGTTAGCGGGAGAACAGATACGCAGTATTTT.

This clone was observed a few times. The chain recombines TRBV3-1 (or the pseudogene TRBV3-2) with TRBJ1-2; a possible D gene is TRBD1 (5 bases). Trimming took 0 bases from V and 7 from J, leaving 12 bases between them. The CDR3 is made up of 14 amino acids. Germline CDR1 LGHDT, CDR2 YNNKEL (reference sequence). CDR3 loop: CASSQDPGRGGYTF. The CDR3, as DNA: TGTGCCAGCAGCCAAGATCCGGGGCGTGGTGGCTACACCTTC.

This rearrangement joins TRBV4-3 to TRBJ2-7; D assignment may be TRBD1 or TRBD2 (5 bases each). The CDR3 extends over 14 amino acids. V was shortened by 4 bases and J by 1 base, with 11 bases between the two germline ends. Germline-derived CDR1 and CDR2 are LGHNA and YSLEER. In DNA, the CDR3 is TGCGCCAGCAGCCGGGACCATTTTTCCTACGAGCAGTACTTC. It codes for CASSRDHFSYEQYF.